Presented here are 20 T cell receptor beta chains from one specimen sequenced in a study of PD-L1 blockade in urothelial cancer. Clones were sequenced by immunoSEQ multiplex PCR, and TCRdb holds only the in-frame ones, with some missing. The repertoire includes just over 35,000 clones, roughly 38% of them detected once, and about 8.9% sits in the top ten. Source: tumor tissue, taken before atezolizumab (anti-PD-L1) treatment. Receptor source: a man aged 55 to 70 with urothelial cancer.

This clone has more than one count but fewer than ten. The chain joins TRBV4-1 to TRBJ2-1; 10 bases are a match to TRBD2. Germline trimming cut 0 bases from V and 7 bases from J; bases unmatched to any gene: 12. The germline V gene encodes CDR1 MGHRA and CDR2 YSYEKL. The CDR3 is made up of 18 amino acids. DNA of the CDR3: TGCGCCAGCAGCCAAGAGTCCCCGATGGTAGCGGGAGGAAATGAGCAGTTCTTC. Amino acids: CASSQESPMVAGGNEQFF.

This clone has ten or more counts. The chain is built from TRBV6-8 and TRBJ2-7, with D unclear. Germline V gives CDR1 MNHGY, CDR2 SAAAGT. The CDR3 has 16 amino acids. The ends were cut back, 1 base at V and 5 bases at J, with 18 bases in the middle. The CDR3 nucleotides read TGTGCCAGCAGTTACTATACCATTAGCCCGTCGGACGAGCAGTACTTC. The encoded protein is CASSYYTISPSDEQYF.

This clone was seen more than once but under ten times. V gene TRBV19 combines with J gene TRBJ2-5, with D hard to call. The V gene lost 4 bases and the J gene lost 1 base, with 4 bases spanning the gap. The V gene's germline CDR1 is LNHDA and CDR2 SQIVND (reference sequence). This CDR3 region has 12 residues. The CDR3 region has the DNA TGTGCCAGTAGTAAGATCCAAGAGACCCAGTACTTC. It yields the protein CASSKIQETQYF.

This sequence joins TRBV9 and TRBJ2-7; D is unclear. CDR3 length: 13 amino acids. The V and J ends lost 5 bases and 3 bases respectively, with 12 bases between them. Germline assignment: CDR1 SGDLS and CDR2 YYNGEE. CDR3 nucleotide sequence: TGTGCCAGCAGTTTATCTCAGGTCTACGAGCAGTACTTC. Protein product: CASSLSQVYEQYF.

This clone was seen only a few times. This chain joins TRBV23-1 and TRBJ2-3; D is perhaps TRBD2 (6 bases). TRBV23-1 belongs to the ORF category, with a function that is uncertain. The CDR3 spans 16 residues. Trimming took off 6 bases at V and 5 bases at J, with 21 bases between the two ends. The CDR3 loop is CASSQAPGQGGDTQYF. CDR3 DNA: TGCGCCAGCAGCCAAGCCCCCGGCCAGGGAGGAGATACGCAGTATTTT.

The chain recombines TRBV29-1 with TRBJ1-2; D is uncertain. Trimming took off 6 bases at V and 7 bases at J, with 18 bases between the two ends. Germline CDR1 SQVTM, CDR2 ANQGSEA. The CDR3 has 13 residues. The CDR3 DNA follows: TGCAGCGTCGCTTCCCCGAATCAGTCTGGCTACACCTTC. The encoded protein is CSVASPNQSGYTF.

The J gene is TRBJ2-2, the V gene TRBV5-1; possibly TRBD2 for D (5 bases). Trimming removed 1 base from V and 6 bases from J, with 19 bases in between. This CDR3 contains 17 residues. Germline V gene lookup returns CDR1 SGHRS and CDR2 YFSETQ. This CDR3 reads CASSLLVGGDGAGELFF. The CDR3 DNA is TGCGCCAGCAGCTTGTTGGTCGGAGGAGATGGGGCCGGGGAGCTGTTTTTT.

For the CDR3, the DNA is TGCGCCAGCAGTGAGCCAGACAGGGCTCGGGACACTGAAGCTTTCTTT. This sequence encodes CASSEPDRARDTEAFF. The gene calls are TRBV10-1 and TRBJ1-1, with 7 bases aligning to TRBD1. V shed 2 bases and J 3 bases; nucleotides not matched to a gene: 9. The CDR3 is made up of 16 amino acids. Germline V lookup: CDR1 WNHNN, CDR2 SYGVQD (reference sequence).

This clone was observed a few times. The J gene is TRBJ1-5, the V gene TRBV6-8; D possibly corresponds to TRBD1 (5 bases). Germline CDR1 MNHGY, CDR2 SAAAGT. The length of the CDR3 is 14 residues. Trimming removed 5 bases from V and 5 bases from J, with 13 bases in between. CDR3 nucleotides: TGTGCCAGCAGTGCCGACAGCAACTATCAGCCCCAGCATTTT. It translates to CASSADSNYQPQHF.

The chain employs TRBV5-1 and TRBJ1-3; D remains ambiguous. The germline CDR1 and CDR2 sequences are SGHRS and YFSETQ. The CDR3 runs to 16 residues. V lost 0 bases and J 0 bases, leaving 10 bases between the germline ends. The CDR3 DNA sequence: TGCGCCAGCAGCTTGGTCGGGGTCGGCTCTGGAAACACCATATATTTT. Amino acids: CASSLVGVGSGNTIYF. Complete variable domain (other parts from reference TRBV5-1 and TRBJ1-3): KAGVTQTPRYLIKTRGQQVTLSCSPISGHRSVSWYQQTPGQGLQFLFEYFSETQRNKGNFPGRFSGRQFSNSRSEMNVSTLELGDSALYLCASSLVGVGSGNTIYFGEGSWLTVV.

This clone has only a few counts. The chain carries TRBV12-5 and TRBJ1-4; TRBD1 matches at 10 bases. Germline V lookup: CDR1 LGHNT, CDR2 FRNRAP. The CDR3 loop spans 17 amino acids. Germline trimming cut 4 bases from V and 5 bases from J; bases unmatched to any gene: 10. For the CDR3, the DNA is TGTGCTAGTGGTTCTGCCCGAGGGACAGGGGTAAATGAAAAACTGTTTTTT. This translates into CASGSARGTGVNEKLFF.

The rearrangement uses TRBV15 and TRBJ2-1; D gene unclear. The V end was cut by 5 bases, the J end by 0 bases, with 14 bases between. This CDR3 is built from 16 residues. Germline-derived CDR1 and CDR2 are LNHNV and YYDKDF (reference sequence). Here the CDR3 reads CATSSTPTVSYNEQFF. The CDR3 nucleotides read TGTGCCACCAGCTCTACTCCCACCGTCTCCTACAATGAGCAGTTCTTC.

This chain links TRBV19 with TRBJ1-2, with a tentative D call TRBD1 (5 bases). Deletions cut 7 bases from V and 3 bases from J, with 18 bases between. This CDR3 region has 15 residues. Germline V lookup: CDR1 LNHDA, CDR2 SQIVND (reference sequence). In DNA form, the CDR3 reads TGTGCCAGTACCCCAATAGGGGCATTTGACTATGGCTACACCTTC. Translating it yields CASTPIGAFDYGYTF.

The chain carries TRBV6-7 and TRBJ2-7; either TRBD1 or TRBD2 may fit D (5 bases each). TRBV6-7 is given ORF status, its function remaining uncertain. CDR3 length: 16 residues. Trimming shortened V by 0 bases and J by 6 bases, and 18 bases separated the two germline ends. CDR3 DNA sequence: TGTGCCAGCAGTTACTCGAATCGGGGCACTAGGGGCGAGCAGTACTTC. Amino acids: CASSYSNRGTRGEQYF.

The rearrangement uses TRBV18 and TRBJ2-3; D may be TRBD1 or TRBD2 (5 bases each). Germline loops: CDR1 KGHSH, CDR2 LQKENI. The V and J ends lost 2 bases and 2 bases respectively, with 14 bases between them. CDR3 length equals 16 residues. The CDR3 region is CASSPRGAPYTDTQYF. The CDR3 region has the DNA TGTGCCAGCTCACCAAGAGGGGCCCCTTACACAGATACGCAGTATTTT.

The chain recombines TRBV11-3 with TRBJ1-4; D is possibly TRBD1 (5 bases). Germline lookup yields CDR1 SGHNT and CDR2 YENEEA. The CDR3 totals 15 residues. With 6 bases removed from V and 5 bases from J, the gap between germline ends came to 16 bases. The chain's CDR3 is CASRSRDSLNEKLFF. The CDR3 DNA sequence: TGTGCCAGCAGATCCCGGGACTCCCTGAATGAAAAACTGTTTTTT. Combining the CDR3 with reference TRBV11-3 and TRBJ1-4 gives the whole variable domain EAGVVQSPRYKIIEKKQPVAFWCNPISGHNTLYWYLQNLGQGPELLIRYENEEAVDDSQLPKDRFSAERLKGVDSTLKIQPAELGDSAVYLCASRSRDSLNEKLFFGSGTQLSVL.

This clone came up once. The genes are TRBV19 and TRBJ1-1; D is unresolved. Per the germline V gene, CDR1 is LNHDA and CDR2 is SQIVND (reference sequence). The CDR3 has 13 residues. Trimming took 3 bases from V and 8 from J, leaving 13 bases between them. CDR3 bases: TGTGCCAGTAGTATGGGGTTGGACTGGGAAGCTTTCTTT. Translation: CASSMGLDWEAFF.

The genes are TRBV29-1 and TRBJ1-2, with D possibly matching TRBD1 (5 bases). Trimming took off 3 bases at V and 5 bases at J, with 10 bases between the two ends. The CDR3 is 12 residues long. CDR1 is SQVTM, CDR2 ANQGSEA, per germline. The CDR3 bases are TGCAGCGTTGAGACAGCGAATTATGGCTACACCTTC. Encoded protein: CSVETANYGYTF. Using reference TRBV29-1 and TRBJ1-2 for the parts outside the CDR3, the full variable domain is SAVISQKPSRDICQRGTSLTIQCQVDSQVTMMFWYRQQPGQSLTLIATANQGSEATYESGFVIDKFPISRPNLTFSTLTVSNMSPEDSSIYLCSVETANYGYTFGSGTRLTVV.

The chain joins TRBV16 to TRBJ1-5; D unresolved. Germline CDR1 is KGHSY and CDR2 is FQNENV. The CDR3 loop spans 17 amino acids. V gave up 1 base and J gave up 6 bases, with 19 bases separating them. CDR3 sequence (DNA): TGTGCCAGCAGCCAATTAAGCCCTCTGGAGGGTAGTCAGCCCCAGCATTTT. Translated, it gives CASSQLSPLEGSQPQHF.

The J gene is TRBJ1-1, the V gene TRBV28; D remains unclear. This CDR3 spans 14 amino acids. Germline values: CDR1 MDHEN, CDR2 SYDVKM. The V gene lost 6 bases and the J gene lost 0 bases, with 11 bases spanning the gap. CDR3 protein: CASSRRFMNTEAFF. CDR3 nucleotide sequence: TGTGCCAGCAGCCGCCGTTTCATGAACACTGAAGCTTTCTTT.